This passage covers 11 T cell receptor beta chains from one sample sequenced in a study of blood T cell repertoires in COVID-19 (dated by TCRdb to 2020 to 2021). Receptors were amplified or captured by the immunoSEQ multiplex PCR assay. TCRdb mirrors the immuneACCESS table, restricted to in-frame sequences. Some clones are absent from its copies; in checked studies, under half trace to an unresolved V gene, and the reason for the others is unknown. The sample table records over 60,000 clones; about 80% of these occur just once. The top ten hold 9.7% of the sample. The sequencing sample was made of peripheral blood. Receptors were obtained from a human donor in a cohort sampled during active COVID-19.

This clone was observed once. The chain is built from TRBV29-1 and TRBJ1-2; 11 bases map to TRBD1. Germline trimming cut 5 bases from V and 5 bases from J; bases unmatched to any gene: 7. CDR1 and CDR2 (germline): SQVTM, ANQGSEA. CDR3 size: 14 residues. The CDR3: CSVRSRDRGYGYTF. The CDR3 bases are TGCAGCGTTCGGTCCCGGGACAGGGGGTATGGCTACACCTTC.

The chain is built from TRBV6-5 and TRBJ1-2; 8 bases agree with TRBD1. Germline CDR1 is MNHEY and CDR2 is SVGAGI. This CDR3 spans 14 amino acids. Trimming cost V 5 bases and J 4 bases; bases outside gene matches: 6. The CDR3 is CASSTTGVLYGYTF. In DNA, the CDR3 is TGTGCCAGCAGTACGACAGGGGTTCTCTATGGCTACACCTTC.

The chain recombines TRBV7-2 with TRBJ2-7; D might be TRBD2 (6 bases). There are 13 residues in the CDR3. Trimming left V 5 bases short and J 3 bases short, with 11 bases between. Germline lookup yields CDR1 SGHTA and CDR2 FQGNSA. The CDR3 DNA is TGTGCCAGCAGCGACAGCGGGTTCTACGAGCAGTACTTC. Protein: CASSDSGFYEQYF.

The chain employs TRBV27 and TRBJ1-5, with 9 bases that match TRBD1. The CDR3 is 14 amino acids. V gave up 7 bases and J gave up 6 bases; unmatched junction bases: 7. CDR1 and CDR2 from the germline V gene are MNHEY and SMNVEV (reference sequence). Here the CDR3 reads CASKITGGFQPQHF. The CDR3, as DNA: TGTGCCAGCAAGATTACAGGGGGCTTTCAGCCCCAGCATTTT.

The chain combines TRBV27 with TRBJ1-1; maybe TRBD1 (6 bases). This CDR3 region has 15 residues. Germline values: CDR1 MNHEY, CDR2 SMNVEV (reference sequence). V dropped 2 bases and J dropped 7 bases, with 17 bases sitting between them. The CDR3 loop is CASSLRTVSLDEAFF. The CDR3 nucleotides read TGTGCCAGCAGTTTAAGGACAGTTAGTTTGGATGAAGCTTTCTTT.

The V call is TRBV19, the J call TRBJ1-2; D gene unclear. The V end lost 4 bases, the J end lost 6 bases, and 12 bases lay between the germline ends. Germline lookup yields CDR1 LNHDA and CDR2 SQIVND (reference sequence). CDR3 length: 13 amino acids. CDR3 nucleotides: TGTGCCAGTAGTAGTCGTCGGGGTGATGGCTACACCTTC. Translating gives CASSSRRGDGYTF.

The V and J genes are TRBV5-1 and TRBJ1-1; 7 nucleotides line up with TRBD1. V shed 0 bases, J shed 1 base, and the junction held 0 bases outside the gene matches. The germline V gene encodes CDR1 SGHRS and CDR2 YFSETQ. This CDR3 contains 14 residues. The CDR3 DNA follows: TGCGCCAGCAGCTTGGGGGACAGGAACACTGAAGCTTTCTTT. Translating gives CASSLGDRNTEAFF.

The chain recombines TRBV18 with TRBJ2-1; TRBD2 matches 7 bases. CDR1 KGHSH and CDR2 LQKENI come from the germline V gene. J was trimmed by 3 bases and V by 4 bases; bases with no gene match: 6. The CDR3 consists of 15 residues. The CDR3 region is CASSRSSGGYNEQFF. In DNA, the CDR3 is TGTGCCAGCTCACGGTCTAGCGGAGGCTACAATGAGCAGTTCTTC.

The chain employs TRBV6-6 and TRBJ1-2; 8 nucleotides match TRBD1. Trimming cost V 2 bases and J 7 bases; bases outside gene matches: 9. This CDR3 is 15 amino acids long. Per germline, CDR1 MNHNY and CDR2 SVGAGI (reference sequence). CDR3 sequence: CASSYPRDRGTGYTF. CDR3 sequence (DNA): TGTGCCAGCAGTTACCCTAGAGACAGGGGTACTGGCTACACCTTC.

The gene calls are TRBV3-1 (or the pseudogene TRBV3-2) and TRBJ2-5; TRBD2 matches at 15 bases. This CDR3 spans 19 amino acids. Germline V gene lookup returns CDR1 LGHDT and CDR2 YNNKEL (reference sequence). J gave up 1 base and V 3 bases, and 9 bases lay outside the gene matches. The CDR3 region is CASSQWTSGRASVQETQYF. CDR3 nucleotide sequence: TGTGCCAGCAGCCAGTGGACTAGCGGGAGGGCCTCCGTCCAAGAGACCCAGTACTTC.

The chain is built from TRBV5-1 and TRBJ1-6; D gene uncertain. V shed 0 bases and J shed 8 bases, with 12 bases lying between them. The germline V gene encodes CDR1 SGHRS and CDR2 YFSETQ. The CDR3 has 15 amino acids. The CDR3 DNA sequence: TGCGCCAGCAGCTTGGGGGCCAGGAAGGATTCACCCCTCCACTTT. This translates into CASSLGARKDSPLHF.